This T cell receptor (beta chain) derives from a study of OX40 agonist ivuxolimab in advanced cancers. Regarding the research as a whole: Ivuxolimab was a fully human IgG2 agonistic monoclonal antibody targeting the costimulatory receptor OX40 (CD134). Intravenous ivuxolimab was administered to patients every 2 weeks at six dose levels: 0.01, 0.1, 0.3, 1.5, 3 and 10 mg/kg. Among the approximately 50 dose-escalation patients, about 20 had hepatocellular carcinoma, roughly 15 melanoma, 9 renal cell carcinoma and 9 head and neck cancer. In the dose-escalation cohort, approximately 82% of patients were male, and the mean age was around 60 years, with a range of about 20 to 90. Patients were allowed to have had prior anti-PD-1, anti-PD-L1 or anti-CTLA-4 therapy, and around two fifths of the dose-escalation patients had been treated with checkpoint inhibitors. Partial responses occurred in three dose-escalation patients: two with cutaneous melanoma and one with hepatocellular carcinoma. The point of sequencing TCRbeta in the periphery was to test whether ivuxolimab changed TCR sequence diversity and drove clonal T-cell expansion. The paper reports the monotherapy dose-escalation portion (N ≈ 52 patients) of the phase I ivuxolimab trial. Study-wide findings and limitations: In the 0.1-3.0 mg/kg groups, partial responders were among the patients with the lowest normalized peripheral clonal expansion, particularly in CD8+ T cells. Antigen specificity was not determined for the clonally expanded peripheral T cells. Low levels of normalized T-cell clonal expansion were also seen in some patients who did not respond. At doses of 0.1 to 3.0 mg/kg, clonal expansion of both CD4+ and CD8+ blood T cells was observed from baseline to week 6. After ivuxolimab, CD8+ T cells had more expanded clones than CD4+ T cells on average.

A note on this clone: Its antigen is not yet known. Per-nucleotide qualities are absent, and no much larger clonotype sits a single base away.

For sequencing of the TCRbeta CDR3 region, genomic DNA was extracted from the sorted cells. TCRbeta CDR3 regions were sequenced using the immunoSEQ Assay. Not all clones reach the TCRdb copy of this immuneACCESS table, which keeps in-frame sequences only. Checked studies attribute under half of the gap to unresolved V genes and leave the rest unexplained. The sample table contains approximately 17,000 clones; only one count was recorded for 80% to 90% of them. The ten largest clones add up to roughly 32% of the sample. The junction shows trimming of 3 bases on V and 0 bases on J, plus 9 bases between the germline ends. The CDR3 spans 15 residues, from the cysteine through the phenylalanine. The DNA shown is the 45-base CDR3, in frame from base 1. Reading the germline V gene gives CDR1 SGHVS and CDR2 FQNEAQ. Patients with a history of autoimmune disease or receiving systemic immunosuppression were excluded from the trial. Peripheral blood for TCR sequencing was drawn from every dose cohort at baseline, at cycle 4 day 1 and at cycle 7 day 1. The samples were drawn from a first-in-human, open-label, multicenter phase I dose-escalation trial of ivuxolimab. Adults with locally advanced or metastatic melanoma, renal cell carcinoma, hepatocellular carcinoma or head and neck squamous cell carcinoma were enrolled in the trial. Before TCR sequencing, CD4+ and CD8+ T cells were separately sorted from peripheral blood.

The rearrangement joined TRBV7-8 to TRBJ1-5, with TRBD1 perhaps the D gene, on 6 matching bases. Sequenced material: CD4+ or CD8+ T cells sorted from blood, taken in a trial of the OX40 agonist ivuxolimab. The receptor's source is an adult with an advanced solid tumor such as melanoma, head and neck, liver or kidney cancer. DNA sequence: TGTGCCAGCAGCTTCGGGACATCTAGCAATCAGCCCCAGCATTTT. This yields the protein CASSFGTSSNQPQHF.